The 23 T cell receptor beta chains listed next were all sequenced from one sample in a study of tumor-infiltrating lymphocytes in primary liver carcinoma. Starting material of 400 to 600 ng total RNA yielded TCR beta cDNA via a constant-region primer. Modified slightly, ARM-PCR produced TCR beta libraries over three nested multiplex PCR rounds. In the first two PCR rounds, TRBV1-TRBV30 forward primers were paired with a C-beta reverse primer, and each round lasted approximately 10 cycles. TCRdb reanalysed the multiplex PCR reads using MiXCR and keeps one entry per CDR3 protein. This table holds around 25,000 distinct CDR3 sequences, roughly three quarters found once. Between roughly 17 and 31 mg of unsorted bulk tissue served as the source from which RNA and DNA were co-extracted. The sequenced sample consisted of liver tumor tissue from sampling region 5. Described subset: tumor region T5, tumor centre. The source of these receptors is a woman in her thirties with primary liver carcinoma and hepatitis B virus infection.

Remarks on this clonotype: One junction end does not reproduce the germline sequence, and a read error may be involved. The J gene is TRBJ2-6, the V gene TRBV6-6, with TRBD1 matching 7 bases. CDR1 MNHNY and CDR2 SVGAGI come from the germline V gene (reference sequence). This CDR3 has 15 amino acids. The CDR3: CASFLGQDRANLLTF. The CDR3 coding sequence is TGTGCTAGCTTCCTCGGACAGGATAGGGCCAACCTCCTGACTTTC.

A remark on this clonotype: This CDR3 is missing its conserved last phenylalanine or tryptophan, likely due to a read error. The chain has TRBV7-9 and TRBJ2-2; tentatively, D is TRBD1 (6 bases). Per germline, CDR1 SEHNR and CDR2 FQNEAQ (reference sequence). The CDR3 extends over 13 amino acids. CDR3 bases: TGTGCCATCAGTAGGGGGAACACCGGTGAGCTGTTTCTT. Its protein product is CAISRGNTGELFL.

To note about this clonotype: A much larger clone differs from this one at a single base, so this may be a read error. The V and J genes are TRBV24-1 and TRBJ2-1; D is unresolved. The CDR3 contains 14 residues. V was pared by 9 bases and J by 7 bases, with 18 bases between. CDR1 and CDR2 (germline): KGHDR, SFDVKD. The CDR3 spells CATGRDGTRNEQFF. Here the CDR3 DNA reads TGTGCCACCGGCCGTGATGGAACGAGGAATGAGCAGTTCTTC.

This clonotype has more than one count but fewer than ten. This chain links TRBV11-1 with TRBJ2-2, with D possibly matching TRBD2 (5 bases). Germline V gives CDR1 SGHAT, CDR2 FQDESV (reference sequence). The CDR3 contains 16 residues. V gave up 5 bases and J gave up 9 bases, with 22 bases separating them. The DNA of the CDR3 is TGTGCCAGCAGCAGGGTTATGGCGAGGGTGTCCTGGGAGCTGTTTTTT. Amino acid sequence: CASSRVMARVSWELFF. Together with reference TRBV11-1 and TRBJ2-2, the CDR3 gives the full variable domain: EAEVAQSPRYKITEKSQAVAFWCDPISGHATLYWYRQILGQGPELLVQFQDESVVDDSQLPKDRFSAERLKGVDSTLKIQPAELGDSAMYLCASSRVMARVSWELFFGEGSRLTVL.

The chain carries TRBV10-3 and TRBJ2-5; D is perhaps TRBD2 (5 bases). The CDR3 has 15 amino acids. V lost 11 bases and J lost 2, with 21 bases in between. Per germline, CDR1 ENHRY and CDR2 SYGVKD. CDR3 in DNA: TGTGCCGTCGGTGAGTCGGCTAGCAGACAAGAGACCCAGTACTTC. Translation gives CAVGESASRQETQYF.

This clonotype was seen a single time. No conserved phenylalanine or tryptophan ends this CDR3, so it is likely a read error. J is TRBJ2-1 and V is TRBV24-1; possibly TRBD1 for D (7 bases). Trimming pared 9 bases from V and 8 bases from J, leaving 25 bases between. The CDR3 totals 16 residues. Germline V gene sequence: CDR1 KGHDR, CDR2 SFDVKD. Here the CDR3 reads CATARRDSYFWHEQFL. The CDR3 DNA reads TGTGCCACCGCCAGGAGGGACAGTTATTTTTGGCATGAGCAGTTCCTA.

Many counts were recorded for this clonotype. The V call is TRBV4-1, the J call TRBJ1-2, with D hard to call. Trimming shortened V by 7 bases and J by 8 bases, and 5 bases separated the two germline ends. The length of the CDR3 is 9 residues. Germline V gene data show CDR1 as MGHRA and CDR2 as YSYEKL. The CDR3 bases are TGCGCCAGCAAACCGGGCTACACCTTC. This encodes CASKPGYTF.

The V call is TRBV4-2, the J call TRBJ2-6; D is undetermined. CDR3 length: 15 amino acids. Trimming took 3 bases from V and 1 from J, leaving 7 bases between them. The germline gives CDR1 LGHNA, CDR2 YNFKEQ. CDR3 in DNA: TGTGCCAGCAGCCATGAGGATTCTGGGGCCAACGTCCTGACTTTC. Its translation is CASSHEDSGANVLTF.

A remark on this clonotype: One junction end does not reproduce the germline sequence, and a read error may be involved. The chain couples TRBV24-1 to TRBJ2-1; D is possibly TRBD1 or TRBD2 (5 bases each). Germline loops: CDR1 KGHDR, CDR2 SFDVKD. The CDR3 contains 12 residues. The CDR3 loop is CATGTFLHKQFF. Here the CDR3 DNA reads TGTGCCACCGGGACCTTTCTGCATAAGCAATTCTTC.

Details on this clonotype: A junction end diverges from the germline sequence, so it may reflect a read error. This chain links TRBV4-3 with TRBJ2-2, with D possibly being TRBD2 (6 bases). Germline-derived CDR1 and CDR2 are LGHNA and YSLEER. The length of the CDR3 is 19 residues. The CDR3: CASSVLAGGSRSNTGELLF. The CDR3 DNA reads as TGCGCCAGCAGCGTACTAGCTGGAGGGTCCCGTTCGAACACCGGGGAGCTGCTTTTT.

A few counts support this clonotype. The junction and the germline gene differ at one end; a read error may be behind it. CDR3 in amino acids: CASSLDRDNEQFF. CDR3 sequence (DNA): TGTGCCAGCAGCTTGGACAGGGACAATGAGCAGTTTTTC. The chain employs TRBV5-8 and TRBJ2-1; tentatively, D is TRBD1 (6 bases). Germline CDR1 and CDR2: SGHTS and YDEGEE. This CDR3 has 13 residues.

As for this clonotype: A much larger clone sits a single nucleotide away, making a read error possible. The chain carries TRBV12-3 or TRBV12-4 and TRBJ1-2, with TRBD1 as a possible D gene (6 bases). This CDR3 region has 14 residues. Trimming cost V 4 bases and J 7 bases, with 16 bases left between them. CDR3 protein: CASSSTGHEGGYTF. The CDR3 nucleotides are TGTGCCAGCAGTTCCACAGGGCACGAGGGTGGCTACACCTTC.

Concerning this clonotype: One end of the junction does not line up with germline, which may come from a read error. CDR3 residues: CATRRKDSTYNEQIF. The CDR3 bases are TGTGCCACCAGGAGAAAGGACAGCACCTACAATGAGCAGATCTTC. The genes are TRBV24-1 and TRBJ2-1, with D possibly matching TRBD1 (6 bases). CDR3 size: 15 residues. Per germline, CDR1 KGHDR and CDR2 SFDVKD.

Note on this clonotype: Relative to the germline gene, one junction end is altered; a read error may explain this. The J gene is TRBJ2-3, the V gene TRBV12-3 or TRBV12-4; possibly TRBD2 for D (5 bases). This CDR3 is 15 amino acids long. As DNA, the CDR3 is TGTGACAGCAGTTTTCCCCCTCCTAGCACAAATACGCTGTATTTT. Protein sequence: CDSSFPPPSTNTLYF.

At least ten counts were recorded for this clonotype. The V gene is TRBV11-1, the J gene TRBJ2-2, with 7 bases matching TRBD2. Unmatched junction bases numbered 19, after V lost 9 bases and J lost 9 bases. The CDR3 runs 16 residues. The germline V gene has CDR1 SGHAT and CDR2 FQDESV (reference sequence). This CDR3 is CASSRVMAGVPRELFF. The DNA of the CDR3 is TGTGCCAGTAGCAGGGTTATGGCGGGAGTGCCCAGGGAGCTGTTTTTT.

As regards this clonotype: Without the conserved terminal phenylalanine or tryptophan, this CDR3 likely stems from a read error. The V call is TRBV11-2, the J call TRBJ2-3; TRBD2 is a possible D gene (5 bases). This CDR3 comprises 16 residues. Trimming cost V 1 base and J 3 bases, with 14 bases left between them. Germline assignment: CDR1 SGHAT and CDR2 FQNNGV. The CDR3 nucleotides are TGTGCCAGCAGCTTAGGTCCCCTAGCCCGTACAGATACGCAGTATTCT. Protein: CASSLGPLARTDTQYS.

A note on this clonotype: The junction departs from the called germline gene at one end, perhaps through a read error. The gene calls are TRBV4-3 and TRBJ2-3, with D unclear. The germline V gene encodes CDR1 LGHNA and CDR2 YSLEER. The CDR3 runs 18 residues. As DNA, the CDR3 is TGCGCCAGCCGCCAATCGGTCTGGCTGGGTGATCCCGATGGTACGCAGTATTTT. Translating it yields CASRQSVWLGDPDGTQYF.

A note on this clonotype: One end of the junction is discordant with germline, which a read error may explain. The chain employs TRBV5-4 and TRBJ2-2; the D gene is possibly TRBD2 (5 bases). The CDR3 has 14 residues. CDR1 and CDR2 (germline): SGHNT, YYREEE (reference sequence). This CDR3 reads CASSPVETHRELFF. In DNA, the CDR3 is TGTGCCAGCAGCCCCGTCGAGACTCATAGGGAGTTGTTTTTT.

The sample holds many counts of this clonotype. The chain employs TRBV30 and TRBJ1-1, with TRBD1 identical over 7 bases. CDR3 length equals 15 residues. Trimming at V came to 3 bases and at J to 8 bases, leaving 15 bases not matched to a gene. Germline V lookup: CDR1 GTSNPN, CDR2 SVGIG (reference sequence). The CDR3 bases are TGTGCCTGGAGACCAAGCGGGACAGCTAATTACGAAGCTTTCTTT. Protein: CAWRPSGTANYEAFF.

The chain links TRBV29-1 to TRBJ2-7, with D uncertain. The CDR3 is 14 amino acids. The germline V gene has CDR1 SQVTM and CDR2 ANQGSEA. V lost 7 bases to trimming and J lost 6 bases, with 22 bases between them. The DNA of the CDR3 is TGCAGCGCAAGGGCCTCCACCATAGCTGGCGAGCAGTACTTC. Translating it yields CSARASTIAGEQYF.

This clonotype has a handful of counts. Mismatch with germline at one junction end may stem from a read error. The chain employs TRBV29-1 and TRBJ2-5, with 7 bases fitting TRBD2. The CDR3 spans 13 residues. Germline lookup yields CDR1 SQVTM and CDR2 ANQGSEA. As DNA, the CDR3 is TGTAGCGTTGGTGGGAGGGCCGCTGAGGCACAGTACTTC. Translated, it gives CSVGGRAAEAQYF.

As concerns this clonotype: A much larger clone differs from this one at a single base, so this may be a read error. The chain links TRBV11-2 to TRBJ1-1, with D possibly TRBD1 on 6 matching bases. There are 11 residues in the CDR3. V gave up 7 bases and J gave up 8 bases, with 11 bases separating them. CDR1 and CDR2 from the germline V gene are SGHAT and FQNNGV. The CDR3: CASNPGTEAFF. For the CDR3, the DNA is TGTGCCAGCAACCCCGGGACAGAAGCTTTCTTT. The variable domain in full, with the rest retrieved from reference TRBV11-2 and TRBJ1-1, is EAGVAQSPRYKIIEKRQSVAFWCNPISGHATLYWYQQILGQGPKLLIQFQNNGVVDDSQLPKDRFSAERLKGVDSTLKIQPAKLEDSAVYLCASNPGTEAFFGQGTRLTVV.

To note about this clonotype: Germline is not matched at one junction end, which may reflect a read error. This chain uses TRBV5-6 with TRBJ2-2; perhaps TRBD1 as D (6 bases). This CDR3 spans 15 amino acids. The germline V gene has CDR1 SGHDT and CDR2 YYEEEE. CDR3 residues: CASSLTGRVTGELFF. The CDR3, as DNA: TGTGCCAGTAGCTTGACAGGCAGAGTCACCGGGGAGCTGTTTTTT.